These 2 T cell receptor beta chains originate from one sample sequenced in a study of blood T cell repertoires in COVID-19. This table comes from immunoSEQ multiplex PCR, and its TCRdb copy is limited to in-frame clones, with some not included. The sample shows 20,000 to 30,000 clones, 94% of them seen only once. The material sequenced was peripheral blood. The receptors derive from a woman between 45 and 60 years old with active COVID-19.

V gene TRBV7-9 combines with J gene TRBJ1-4; the D is unclear. The V gene's germline CDR1 is SEHNR and CDR2 FQNEAQ (reference sequence). V dropped 0 bases and J dropped 8 bases, with 10 bases sitting between them. The CDR3 covers 14 residues. The CDR3 is CASSLASGGEKLFF. The CDR3 DNA reads TGTGCCAGCAGCTTAGCCTCGGGTGGAGAAAAACTGTTTTTT.

As concerns this clone: A read error is likely, as this CDR3 ends without the conserved phenylalanine or tryptophan. The CDR3 region is CASSGATSGDYGYTL. In nucleotides, the CDR3 is TGTGCCAGTAGTGGGGCGACCTCAGGGGACTATGGCTACACCCTC. The V gene is TRBV19, the J gene TRBJ1-2; D perhaps matches TRBD1 (6 bases). The V gene's germline CDR1 is LNHDA and CDR2 SQIVND (reference sequence). Trimming shortened V by 5 bases and J by 3 bases, and 16 bases separated the two germline ends. The CDR3 totals 15 residues.